This is a list of T cell receptor beta chains from one sample in a study of a mutant IDH1 vaccine in newly diagnosed glioma. Their target antigens are unknown. The assay was immunoSEQ multiplex PCR, and TCRdb's table has in-frame clones only and misses some. Among 30,000 to 40,000 clones listed, 80% were seen once. This sample comprised PBMCs, obtained from a glioma patient whose treatment included an IDH1 peptide vaccine. The receptors come from a man between 40 and 49 years old with glioma. Some clones in this sample may be carry-over from other donors' samples. The CDR3 runs from the conserved cysteine through the conserved F or W. The D gene is left open where the match is weak.

. | TRBJ1-2 | TRBV7-8 | CASSLVGDSYGYTF | TGTGCCAGCAGCTTAGTGGGGGACTCTTATGGCTACACCTTC
TRBD1 | TRBJ2-5 | TRBV30 | CARRGGSETQYF | TGTGCCCGCAGAGGGGGCTCAGAGACCCAGTACTTC
TRBD2 | TRBJ2-2 | TRBV9 | CASSVEGRGIRSGELFF | TGTGCCAGCAGCGTAGAAGGGAGGGGAATCAGATCCGGGGAGCTGTTTTTT
TRBD1 | TRBJ1-3 | TRBV5-1 | CASSLAGGYSGNTIYF | TGCGCCAGCAGCTTGGCAGGGGGCTATTCTGGAAACACCATATATTTT
. | TRBJ1-6 | TRBV5-1 | CASSPGPRGSPLHF | TGCGCCAGCAGCCCTGGACCCCGCGGTTCACCCCTCCACTTT
. | TRBJ1-1 | TRBV11-3 | CASSRGATEAFF | TGTGCCAGCAGCCGGGGGGCCACTGAAGCTTTCTTT
TRBD1 | TRBJ2-7 | TRBV6-1 | CASSEDEDRVYSYEQYF | TGTGCCAGCAGTGAAGACGAGGACAGGGTCTACTCCTACGAGCAGTACTTC
. | TRBJ1-2 | TRBV25-1 | CASSDPGRINGYTF | TGTGCCAGCAGTGACCCGGGACGGATTAATGGCTACACCTTC
TRBD1 | TRBJ1-2 | TRBV9 | CASSASKLPGGKDYGYTF | TGTGCCAGCAGCGCTTCAAAACTTCCAGGGGGCAAGGACTATGGCTACACCTTC
. | TRBJ1-4 | TRBV15 | CATSFLKGPDNEKLFF | TGTGCCACCAGCTTCCTGAAAGGGCCGGATAATGAAAAACTGTTTTTT
TRBD1 | TRBJ1-1 | TRBV4-1 | CASSLMGQGGFDTEAFF | TGCGCCAGCAGCCTAATGGGACAGGGAGGATTCGACACTGAAGCTTTCTTT
. | TRBJ1-5 | TRBV5-5 | CASSVVVSNQPQHF | TGTGCCAGCAGCGTGGTGGTTAGCAATCAGCCCCAGCATTTT
. | TRBJ1-5 | TRBV30 | CAWSASSNQPQHF | TGTGCCTGGAGTGCGAGTAGCAATCAGCCCCAGCATTTT
. | TRBJ1-1 | TRBV4-1 | CASSQLGGAVMNTEAFF | TGCGCCAGCAGCCAACTCGGGGGAGCAGTCATGAACACTGAAGCTTTCTTT
. | TRBJ2-3 | TRBV2 | CASSASAGADTQYF | TGTGCCAGCAGTGCGTCAGCTGGGGCAGATACGCAGTATTTT
TRBD1 | TRBJ2-7 | TRBV6-5 | CASSRDSQGEQYF | TGTGCCAGCAGCCGGGACAGTCAAGGCGAGCAGTACTTC
TRBD1 | TRBJ1-2 | TRBV5-8 | CASRTGGNYGYTF | TGTGCCAGCAGGACAGGGGGGAACTATGGCTACACCTTC
TRBD1 | TRBJ2-7 | TRBV13 | CASSPGDSLYEQYF | TGTGCCAGCAGCCCAGGGGACAGTTTATACGAGCAGTACTTC
TRBD1 | TRBJ1-1 | TRBV30 | CAWSGGAGGRETEAFF | TGTGCCTGGAGTGGGGGGGCAGGGGGCCGGGAAACTGAAGCTTTCTTT
. | TRBJ1-5 | TRBV7-6 | CASSLTPNQPQHF | TGTGCCAGCAGCTTAACCCCCAATCAGCCCCAGCATTTT
. | TRBJ1-2 | TRBV30 | CAWSVLGRNYGYTF | TGTGCCTGGAGTGTCCTGGGCAGAAACTATGGCTACACCTTC